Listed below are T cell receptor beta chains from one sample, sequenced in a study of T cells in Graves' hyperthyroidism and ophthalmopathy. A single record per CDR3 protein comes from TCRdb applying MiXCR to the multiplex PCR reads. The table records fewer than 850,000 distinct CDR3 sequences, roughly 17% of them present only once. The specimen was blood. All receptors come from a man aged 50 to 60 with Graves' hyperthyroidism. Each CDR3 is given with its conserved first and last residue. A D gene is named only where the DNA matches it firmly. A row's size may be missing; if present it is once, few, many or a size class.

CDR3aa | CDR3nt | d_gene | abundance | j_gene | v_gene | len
CASSSYREYNEQFF | TGTGCCAGCAGTTCCTACAGGGAGTACAATGAGCAGTTCTTC | - | - | TRBJ2-1 | TRBV12-3/TRBV12-4 | 14
CSARGTDGSSNQPQHF | TGCAGTGCTAGGGGGACGGACGGTTCTAGCAATCAGCCCCAGCATTTT | - | - | TRBJ1-5 | TRBV20-1 | 16
CSARDRGELAYEQYF | TGCAGTGCTAGAGATCGGGGGGAGTTGGCCTACGAGCAGTACTTC | TRBD2 | few | TRBJ2-7 | TRBV20-1 | 15
CASSSQGARYF | TGTGCCAGCAGTTCCCAGGGGGCTCGGTACTTC | TRBD1 | - | TRBJ2-5 | TRBV28 | 11
CASSAAGTILYEQYF | TGCGCCAGCAGCGCAGCCGGGACTATCCTTTACGAGCAGTACTTC | TRBD2 | - | TRBJ2-7 | TRBV5-1 | 15
CAWCRTGYNEQFF | TGTGCCTGGTGTCGGACGGGCTACAATGAGCAGTTCTTC | - | few | TRBJ2-1 | TRBV30 | 13
CASRVGLAGVSREQYF | TGTGCCAGCAGAGTGGGACTAGCGGGAGTTTCGAGGGAGCAGTACTTC | TRBD2 | - | TRBJ2-7 | TRBV2 | 16
CATSDIGRGSRSGELFF | TGTGCCACCAGTGACATTGGACGGGGTAGTCGATCCGGGGAGCTGTTTTTT | - | - | TRBJ2-2 | TRBV24-1 | 17
CASNTGLAGDYEQYF | TGTGCCAGCAACACCGGACTAGCGGGAGACTACGAGCAGTACTTC | TRBD2 | - | TRBJ2-7 | TRBV11-2 | 15
CASSPPYSGPSSYEQYF | TGTGCCAGCTCACCACCTTATAGCGGGCCGAGCTCCTACGAGCAGTACTTC | TRBD2 | - | TRBJ2-7 | TRBV18 | 17
CASRLDSLNTEAFF | TGTGCCAGCAGGCTAGACAGCCTGAACACTGAAGCTTTCTTT | - | once | TRBJ1-1 | TRBV7-2 | 14
CASSIGQDLNQPQHF | TGTGCCAGTAGTATAGGGCAGGACCTCAATCAGCCCCAGCATTTT | - | many | TRBJ1-5 | TRBV19 | 15
CASSYSAGGNEKLFF | TGTGCCAGCAGTTACTCCGCAGGAGGGAATGAAAAACTGTTTTTT | - | - | TRBJ1-4 | TRBV6-6 | 15
CSARGGGSGRRGETQYF | TGCAGTGCTAGAGGGGGGGGTAGCGGGAGAAGAGGAGAGACCCAGTACTTC | TRBD2 | - | TRBJ2-5 | TRBV20-1 | 17
CASSSPGKYGYTF | TGTGCCAGCAGCTCCCCAGGGAAGTATGGCTACACCTTC | - | many | TRBJ1-2 | TRBV14 | 13
CASTESGTGAYEQYF | TGTGCCAGCACCGAGTCCGGGACAGGGGCCTACGAGCAGTACTTC | TRBD1 | - | TRBJ2-7 | TRBV19 | 15
CASRGTSGLPYNEQFF | TGTGCCAGTAGGGGGACTAGCGGACTTCCCTACAATGAGCAGTTCTTC | TRBD2 | - | TRBJ2-1 | TRBV19 | 16
CASSFGTGALNEQFF | TGCGCCAGCAGCTTCGGGACAGGGGCGCTCAATGAGCAGTTCTTC | TRBD1 | many | TRBJ2-1 | TRBV5-1 | 15
CASTRANEKLFF | TGTGCCAGCACCAGAGCTAATGAAAAACTGTTTTTT | - | - | TRBJ1-4 | TRBV7-9 | 12
CASSVGAGTLTDTQYF | TGTGCCAGCAGCGTAGGGGCGGGAACGCTCACAGATACGCAGTATTTT | - | - | TRBJ2-3 | TRBV9 | 16
CASSYQDRGNYGYTF | TGTGCCAGCAGTTACCAGGACAGGGGGAACTATGGCTACACCTTC | TRBD1 | - | TRBJ1-2 | TRBV6-9 | 15
CASSPGPEDNEQFF | TGTGCCAGCAGTCCCGGGCCCGAGGATAATGAGCAGTTCTTC | - | - | TRBJ2-1 | TRBV6-2/TRBV6-3 | 14
CASSSLGGHLAGEQYF | TGTGCCAGCAGCTCGCTCGGCGGTCATCTGGCGGGCGAGCAGTACTTC | - | - | TRBJ2-7 | TRBV11-2 | 16
CATRPDGETQYF | TGTGCCACCCGACCGGATGGGGAGACCCAGTACTTC | - | many | TRBJ2-5 | TRBV24-1 | 12
CASGLVQAGRYNEQFF | TGTGCTAGTGGTTTGGTACAGGCCGGACGGTACAATGAGCAGTTCTTC | - | many | TRBJ2-1 | TRBV12-5 | 16
CASSEYGSGKTQYF | TGTGCCAGCAGTGAATACGGATCGGGGAAGACCCAGTACTTC | - | many | TRBJ2-5 | TRBV25-1 | 14
CASSQDFQGQYF | TGTGCCAGCAGCCAAGATTTCCAGGGACAGTACTTC | - | many | TRBJ2-5 | TRBV14 | 12
CSARDFGGNSYEQYF | TGCAGTGCTAGAGATTTCGGGGGAAACTCCTACGAGCAGTACTTC | - | many | TRBJ2-7 | TRBV20-1 | 15
CASSLASGVAGELFF | TGTGCCAGCAGCTTAGCGTCAGGGGTGGCCGGGGAGCTGTTTTTT | - | many | TRBJ2-2 | TRBV7-2 | 15
CASNSQGARTEAFF | TGTGCCAGCAATTCGCAGGGGGCACGAACTGAAGCTTTCTTT | TRBD1 | many | TRBJ1-1 | TRBV28 | 14
CASSIVGQGAQPQHF | TGTGCCAGTAGTATAGTTGGGCAGGGGGCCCAGCCCCAGCATTTT | TRBD1 | - | TRBJ1-5 | TRBV5-6 | 15
CASSSNGQLKNGYTF | TGTGCCAGCAGTTCTAATGGACAGCTGAAGAACGGCTACACCTTC | - | many | TRBJ1-2 | TRBV12-3/TRBV12-4 | 15
CASSLDGQALPPYEQYF | TGCGCCAGCAGCTTGGACGGACAGGCGCTGCCACCCTACGAGCAGTACTTC | TRBD1 | - | TRBJ2-7 | TRBV5-1 | 17
CASRIALGVGGELFF | TGTGCCAGCAGAATTGCACTAGGGGTTGGCGGGGAGCTGTTTTTT | - | - | TRBJ2-2 | TRBV27 | 15
CASSPIRDTEAFF | TGTGCCAGCTCACCAATCAGGGACACTGAAGCTTTCTTT | - | many | TRBJ1-1 | TRBV18 | 13
CASSPGRMNTEAFF | TGTGCCAGTAGTCCGGGACGGATGAACACTGAAGCTTTCTTT | - | many | TRBJ1-1 | TRBV19 | 14